The next 25 T cell receptor beta chains were all read from a single sample in a study of blood T cell repertoires in COVID-19. The data were produced by immunoSEQ multiplex PCR, yet TCRdb's version contains in-frame clones alone and is incomplete. Of about 21,000 clones listed, roughly 90% are singletons. The specimen was peripheral blood. All receptors come from a human donor in a cohort sampled during active COVID-19.

V is TRBV15 and J is TRBJ1-2; D is undetermined. The CDR3 contains 14 residues. Germline CDR1 and CDR2: LNHNV and YYDKDF (reference sequence). V shed 0 bases and J shed 3 bases, with 8 bases lying between them. CDR3: CATSRDSSDYGYTF. Written as DNA, the CDR3 is TGTGCCACCAGCAGAGATAGCAGTGACTATGGCTACACCTTC.

There are a few counts of this clone. V is TRBV6-6 and J is TRBJ1-6; unclear D gene. Germline V lookup: CDR1 MNHNY, CDR2 SVGAGI (reference sequence). Trimming took 10 bases from V and 14 from J, leaving 15 bases between them. The CDR3 extends over 11 amino acids. CDR3 protein: CATSPGSTLHF. CDR3 in DNA: TGTGCCACCTCCCCAGGATCTACCCTCCACTTT.

V usage is TRBV14 and J usage is TRBJ1-4; the match to TRBD1 covers 9 bases. CDR3 size: 16 residues. Trimming at V came to 4 bases and at J to 8 bases, leaving 11 bases not matched to a gene. Germline V lookup: CDR1 SGHDN, CDR2 FVKESK. CDR3 region: CASSRGTGLWREKLFF. CDR3 DNA: TGTGCCAGCAGCCGAGGGACAGGGCTCTGGCGCGAAAAACTGTTTTTT. The full variable domain, in which reference TRBV14 and TRBJ1-4 provide the parts outside the CDR3, is EAGVTQFPSHSVIEKGQTVTLRCDPISGHDNLYWYRRVMGKEIKFLLHFVKESKQDESGMPNNRFLAERTGGTYSTLKVQPAELEDSGVYFCASSRGTGLWREKLFFGSGTQLSVL.

The chain recombines TRBV5-6 with TRBJ2-7; possibly TRBD1 for D (6 bases). Trimming cost V 2 bases and J 2 bases, with 14 bases left between them. Germline V gives CDR1 SGHDT, CDR2 YYEEEE. The CDR3 is 15 amino acids. CDR3 in amino acids: CASSFGTWLTYEQYF. Here the CDR3 DNA reads TGTGCCAGCAGCTTTGGGACATGGCTTACCTACGAGCAGTACTTC.

This rearrangement joins TRBV4-2 to TRBJ2-1, with D possibly matching TRBD2 (6 bases). Trimming cost V 7 bases and J 1 base, with 14 bases left between them. Germline V lookup: CDR1 LGHNA, CDR2 YNFKEQ. The CDR3 length is 15 residues. CDR3 protein: CASKARGDSYNEQFF. CDR3 nucleotide sequence: TGTGCCAGCAAGGCGCGCGGGGATTCCTACAATGAGCAGTTCTTC.

The gene calls are TRBV10-3 and TRBJ1-1; D possibly corresponds to TRBD1 (6 bases). Germline assignment: CDR1 ENHRY and CDR2 SYGVKD. The CDR3 contains 13 residues. The V end lost 4 bases, the J end lost 3 bases, and 9 bases lay between the germline ends. The chain's CDR3 is CAISASGDTEAFF. CDR3 nucleotide sequence: TGTGCCATCAGTGCCTCAGGGGACACTGAAGCTTTCTTT.

The rearrangement uses TRBV3-1 (or the pseudogene TRBV3-2) and TRBJ2-5; TRBD2 matches at 13 bases. This CDR3 is built from 15 residues. J was trimmed by 5 bases and V by 8 bases; bases with no gene match: 8. The germline V gene encodes CDR1 LGHDT and CDR2 YNNKEL (reference sequence). CDR3 region: CASRGLAGVQETQYF. The CDR3 coding sequence is TGTGCCAGCCGTGGACTAGCGGGAGTTCAGGAGACCCAGTACTTC.

V and J are TRBV27 and TRBJ2-3; 7 bases fit TRBD2. CDR1 is MNHEY and CDR2 is SMNVEV in the germline V gene (reference sequence). V was clipped by 6 bases and J by 6 bases; unmatched bases: 15. The CDR3 spans 16 residues. DNA for the CDR3: TGTGCCAGCAGACGATTGAGCGGGAATGGAGGGGATACGCAGTATTTT. Its protein product is CASRRLSGNGGDTQYF.

This sequence joins TRBV19 and TRBJ1-1; 7 nucleotides match TRBD1. The germline V gene encodes CDR1 LNHDA and CDR2 SQIVND (reference sequence). The V gene end was trimmed by 1 base and the J gene end by 0 bases; junction bases not matched to a gene: 14. CDR3 length: 19 amino acids. The CDR3 nucleotides are TGTGCCAGTAGTATAGGATCAGAGACAGGGAATTGGATGAACACTGAAGCTTTCTTT. Protein sequence: CASSIGSETGNWMNTEAFF.

J is TRBJ1-5 and V is TRBV6-1, with TRBD1 matching 9 bases. Germline V CDR1 and CDR2: MNHNS, SASEGT. Trimming cost V 2 bases and J 5 bases; bases outside gene matches: 7. The CDR3 extends over 16 amino acids. Here the CDR3 DNA reads TGTGCCAGCAGTGAACTCCCGGGACAGGGATATCAGCCCCAGCATTTT. It encodes CASSELPGQGYQPQHF.

The chain joins TRBV6-5 to TRBJ2-4, with TRBD2 identical over 14 bases. Trimming removed 7 bases from V and 8 bases from J; junction bases left unmatched: 7. The CDR3 sequence is 15 residues long. Germline V gives CDR1 MNHEY, CDR2 SVGAGI. This CDR3 is CASTRTSGRRDIQYF. CDR3 coding DNA: TGTGCCAGCACCCGGACTAGCGGGAGGCGGGACATTCAGTACTTC.

The rearrangement uses TRBV7-2 and TRBJ1-4, with a possible D match to TRBD1 (5 bases). The V end was cut by 5 bases, the J end by 7 bases, with 14 bases between. Germline V gives CDR1 SGHTA, CDR2 FQGNSA. The CDR3 extends over 14 amino acids. The CDR3 nucleotides read TGTGCCAGCAGCCAAGGAGGGGCGGGTGAAAAACTGTTTTTT. Amino acids: CASSQGGAGEKLFF. The variable domain in full, completed from reference TRBV7-2 and TRBJ1-4, reads GAGVSQSPSNKVTEKGKDVELRCDPISGHTALYWYRQSLGQGLEFLIYFQGNSAPDKSGLPSDRFSAERTGGSVSTLTIQRTQQEDSAVYLCASSQGGAGEKLFFGSGTQLSVL.

The J gene is TRBJ2-7, the V gene TRBV25-1; D gene ambiguous. Between the trimmed V and J ends, which lost 5 bases and 7 bases, there was a span of 15 bases. The germline V gene has CDR1 MGHDK and CDR2 SYGVNS. The CDR3 runs to 13 residues. CDR3 amino acids: CASSNHNLREQYF. The CDR3 DNA sequence: TGTGCCAGCAGTAATCATAACCTACGAGAGCAGTACTTC.

The chain has TRBV24-1 and TRBJ2-1; 9 bases agree with TRBD1. CDR3 size: 15 residues. Trimming cost V 1 base and J 8 bases; bases outside gene matches: 5. CDR1 and CDR2 from the germline V gene are KGHDR and SFDVKD. This CDR3 reads CATSDFGQGRDEQFF. The CDR3 DNA follows: TGTGCCACCAGTGATTTCGGACAGGGGCGGGATGAGCAGTTCTTC.

This rearrangement joins TRBV27 to TRBJ1-2; 10 bases align to TRBD1. The CDR3 length is 16 residues. V was pared by 5 bases and J by 7 bases, with 13 bases of the junction left unmatched. Germline CDR1 MNHEY, CDR2 SMNVEV (reference sequence). CDR3 DNA: TGTGCCAGCAGTCCGAGACAGGGGGCTGGGATGCGTGGCTACACCTTC. Amino acid sequence: CASSPRQGAGMRGYTF.

This clone was picked up a small number of times. The rearrangement joins TRBV3-1 (or the pseudogene TRBV3-2) to TRBJ1-5, with D hard to call. CDR1 and CDR2 (germline): LGHDT, YNNKEL (reference sequence). This CDR3 has 14 residues. Trimming took off 4 bases at V and 7 bases at J, with 14 bases between the two ends. CDR3 loop: CASSRGELGQPQHF. For the CDR3, the DNA is TGTGCCAGCAGCCGTGGGGAGCTGGGCCAGCCCCAGCATTTT.

The chain recombines TRBV7-8 with TRBJ2-7; 14 bases are a match to TRBD2. Germline-derived CDR1 and CDR2 are SGHVS and FQNEAQ. This CDR3 is built from 18 residues. V lost 5 bases, J lost 0 bases, and 9 bases stayed unmatched. In nucleotides, the CDR3 is TGTGCCAGCAGCCTGGGACTAGCGGGAGTAGGGGTCTCCTACGAGCAGTACTTC. The encoded protein is CASSLGLAGVGVSYEQYF.

The chain is built from TRBV27 and TRBJ2-3; 7 bases are a match to TRBD2. CDR3 length: 15 residues. The J segment lost 6 bases and the V segment lost 3 bases, leaving 9 bases of the junction unmatched. Germline CDR1 reads MNHEY; CDR2 reads SMNVEV (reference sequence). The chain's CDR3 is CASSFRWEGADTQYF. In DNA form, the CDR3 reads TGTGCCAGCAGTTTTCGGTGGGAGGGCGCTGATACGCAGTATTTT.

The chain recombines TRBV15 with TRBJ2-1, with TRBD1 matching over 10 bases. CDR3 length: 14 residues. V was clipped by 8 bases and J by 9 bases; unmatched bases: 10. Germline CDR1 is LNHNV and CDR2 is YYDKDF (reference sequence). The CDR3: CATVVDRGAGEQFF. Written as DNA, the CDR3 is TGTGCCACCGTCGTGGACAGGGGGGCCGGTGAGCAGTTCTTC.

The gene calls are TRBV12-3 or TRBV12-4 and TRBJ2-7; D not resolved. The CDR3 extends over 12 amino acids. Trimming stripped 6 bases from V and 5 bases from J, with 11 bases between. In DNA form, the CDR3 reads TGTGCCAGCAGCCTAACCCTGAACGAGCAGTACTTC. It encodes CASSLTLNEQYF.

This clone was observed a single time. This chain links TRBV7-9 with TRBJ2-2, with D perhaps TRBD1 (6 bases). The V end was cut by 4 bases, the J end by 4 bases, with 10 bases between. The CDR3 loop spans 14 amino acids. Germline-derived CDR1 and CDR2 are SEHNR and FQNEAQ (reference sequence). The CDR3 DNA is TGTGCCAGCAGCTCATTACAGGGCACCGGGGAGCTGTTTTTT. Translation: CASSSLQGTGELFF.

This chain links TRBV5-1 with TRBJ1-2; TRBD1 is a possible D gene (5 bases). The V gene lost 1 base and the J gene lost 2 bases, with 12 bases spanning the gap. The CDR3 sequence is 15 residues long. Germline V lookup: CDR1 SGHRS, CDR2 YFSETQ. The CDR3 bases are TGCGCCAGCAGCTTGTATAGGGGATCGAACTATGGCTACACCTTC. It yields the protein CASSLYRGSNYGYTF.

The gene calls are TRBV10-1 and TRBJ2-3, with D tentatively TRBD1 (6 bases). The CDR3 runs to 14 residues. The ends were cut back, 10 bases at V and 2 bases at J, with 16 bases in the middle. CDR1 and CDR2 (germline): WNHNN, SYGVQD (reference sequence). CDR3 nucleotide sequence: TGCGCCATCCCCGGGACACCACTCACAGATACGCAGTATTTT. Amino acid sequence: CAIPGTPLTDTQYF.

This clone showed up just a few times. The CDR3 reads CASSGPGQDYGYTF. CDR3 bases: TGTGCCAGCAGTGGCCCGGGACAGGATTATGGCTACACCTTC. V is TRBV3-1 (or the pseudogene TRBV3-2) and J is TRBJ1-2, with 8 bases lining up with TRBD1. The J segment lost 5 bases and the V segment lost 6 bases, leaving 8 bases of the junction unmatched. The CDR3 spans 14 residues. Germline assignment: CDR1 LGHDT and CDR2 YNNKEL (reference sequence).

The genes are TRBV28 and TRBJ1-1, with 9 bases fitting TRBD1. Germline loops: CDR1 MDHEN, CDR2 SYDVKM. V lost 7 bases to trimming and J lost 5 bases; unmatched junction nucleotides: 11. This CDR3 is 15 amino acids long. Here the CDR3 DNA reads TGTGCCAGCACCGGACAGGGGTACCGTAGGACTGAAGCTTTCTTT. This gives the protein CASTGQGYRRTEAFF.